What follows are 6 T cell receptor beta chains derived from one specimen sequenced in a study of T cell responses to AZD1222 COVID-19 vaccine (dated by TCRdb to the early 2020s). Receptor amplification or capture employed the immunoSEQ multiplex PCR assay. The table was pulled from immuneACCESS by TCRdb, which kept in-frame rearrangements only. Such tables lose some clones; where checked, under half of the loss comes from unresolved V genes, and the rest has no known cause. Counted in this sample were 70,000 to 90,000 clones; over 75% of them appeared once. Around 10% of the sample comes from the top ten. The intended sense of this specimen's time point label: about 28 days (+/-7) after the second vaccine dose. The material sequenced was peripheral blood, taken 28 days after the second AZD1222 dose. These receptors were collected from an adult who received the AZD1222 COVID-19 vaccine.

This clone was observed once. The V and J genes are TRBV7-8 and TRBJ2-1; D may be TRBD2 (6 bases). CDR3 length equals 15 residues. V was pared by 3 bases and J by 3 bases, with 12 bases between. CDR1 and CDR2 from the germline V gene are SGHVS and FQNEAQ. CDR3 coding DNA: TGTGCCAGCAGCTTCCGGGACTCCCTCTACAATGAGCAGTTCTTC. As protein: CASSFRDSLYNEQFF. The whole variable domain, filled in from reference TRBV7-8 and TRBJ2-1, reads GAGVSQSPRYKVAKRGQDVALRCDPISGHVSLFWYQQALGQGPEFLTYFQNEAQLDKSGLPSDRFFAERPEGSVSTLKIQRTQQEDSAVYLCASSFRDSLYNEQFFGPGTRLTVL.

This clone occurred a few times. The chain uses TRBV5-1 and TRBJ2-2; D unclear. The germline V and J ends were trimmed by 3 bases and 2 bases, with 23 bases remaining between them. Germline V gives CDR1 SGHRS, CDR2 YFSETQ. This CDR3 comprises 19 residues. The CDR3 here is CASSYNPQGYRVNTGELFF. The CDR3 nucleotides read TGCGCCAGCAGCTATAATCCCCAAGGATACCGGGTCAACACCGGGGAGCTGTTTTTT.

This rearrangement joins TRBV9 to TRBJ2-7, with TRBD1 as a possible D gene (5 bases). The germline CDR1 and CDR2 sequences are SGDLS and YYNGEE. Trimming took 0 bases from V and 5 from J, leaving 15 bases between them. This CDR3 contains 15 residues. For the CDR3, the DNA is TGTGCCAGCAGCGTAGGTCAAGGGGCGCTGGACGAGCAGTACTTC. The encoded protein is CASSVGQGALDEQYF.

The rearrangement joins TRBV5-1 to TRBJ1-1, with 7 bases lining up with TRBD1. CDR1 is SGHRS and CDR2 is YFSETQ in the germline V gene. V gave up 2 bases and J gave up 4 bases; unmatched junction bases: 11. This CDR3 region has 16 residues. The CDR3: CASSLSSSGGSTEAFF. For the CDR3, the DNA is TGCGCCAGCAGCTTATCCTCGTCAGGGGGGTCCACTGAAGCTTTCTTT. The whole variable domain, remainder taken from reference TRBV5-1 and TRBJ1-1, is KAGVTQTPRYLIKTRGQQVTLSCSPISGHRSVSWYQQTPGQGLQFLFEYFSETQRNKGNFPGRFSGRQFSNSRSEMNVSTLELGDSALYLCASSLSSSGGSTEAFFGQGTRLTVV.

The chain uses TRBV28 and TRBJ1-5, with TRBD1 matching over 9 bases. Trimming cost V 7 bases and J 6 bases; bases outside gene matches: 10. Germline V lookup: CDR1 MDHEN, CDR2 SYDVKM. This CDR3 region has 15 residues. The CDR3 nucleotides are TGTGCCAGCATCGGGGGACAGGGAAATCGTCAGCCCCAGCATTTT. It translates to CASIGGQGNRQPQHF. The full variable domain, rest sourced from reference TRBV28 and TRBJ1-5, is DVKVTQSSRYLVKRTGEKVFLECVQDMDHENMFWYRQDPGLGLRLIYFSYDVKMKEKGDIPEGYSVSREKKERFSLILESASTNQTSMYLCASIGGQGNRQPQHFGDGTRLSIL.

This rearrangement joins TRBV5-4 to TRBJ2-3; 8 nucleotides match TRBD2. J gave up 3 bases and V 4 bases, and 16 bases lay outside the gene matches. The V gene's germline CDR1 is SGHNT and CDR2 YYREEE (reference sequence). This CDR3 contains 18 residues. CDR3 amino acids: CASSSIGSGGWGTDTQYF. In DNA form, the CDR3 reads TGTGCCAGCAGCAGCATAGGCAGCGGGGGATGGGGAACAGATACGCAGTATTTT.